Below are 31 T cell receptor beta chains sequenced from a single sample in a study of T-cell reconstitution after alpha-beta-depleted transplantation in children (dated by TCRdb to about 2016). Preparation of the library involved PCR. TCRdb names Illumina HiSeq 2500 as the instrument used. TCR libraries were prepared with molecular barcoding, using unique molecular identifiers to normalize TCRbeta repertoire quantification. TCRdb applied fastp at Q25 and MiXCR to the public reads, then kept only in-frame beta chains. All rows with the same CDR3 protein become a single entry with the most common DNA and genes. For this sample the table gives 700,000 or so distinct CDR3 sequences, of which roughly 13% were detected only once. The ten largest clones take up 0.79% of the sample. Reading the label with the study, this specimen's treatment or condition is: allogeneic hematopoietic cell transplantation with graft depleted of TCRalphabeta T cells and CD19 B cells.

Material: PBMCs, obtained before TCRalphabeta/CD19-depleted stem cell transplant. These receptors all stem from a girl aged 2-10 years with congenital amegakaryocytic thrombocytopenia, due to receive a stem cell transplant.

This clonotype was seen only a few times. The rearrangement uses TRBV21-1 and TRBJ1-1; the table gives TRBD1 as D, unverified against the DNA. TRBV21-1 is a listed pseudogene. The CDR3 is made up of 17 amino acids. For the CDR3, the DNA is TGTGCCAGCAGCAGACTCCCCGCGGTTTCGGGATGCACTGAAGCTTTCTTT. Its translation: CASSRLPAVSGCTEAFF.

This clonotype occurred many times. This sequence joins TRBV29-1 and TRBJ2-3; 10 bases line up with TRBD2. Germline V gives CDR1 SQVTM, CDR2 ANQGSEA. Trimming cost V 5 bases and J 4 bases; bases outside gene matches: 3. The CDR3 is 13 amino acids. Here the CDR3 DNA reads TGCAGCGTTCTAGCGGGAGACGCAGATACGCAGTATTTT. Protein sequence: CSVLAGDADTQYF.

The CDR3 here is CASSPRTGRVDTQYF. The CDR3 region has the DNA TGCGCCAGCAGCCCCAGGACAGGGAGGGTGGATACGCAGTATTTT. This chain connects TRBV5-1 to TRBJ2-3; D may be TRBD1 (8 bases). V shed 4 bases and J shed 6 bases, with 18 bases lying between them. The CDR3 contains 15 residues. Germline V lookup: CDR1 SGHRS, CDR2 YFSETQ.

This sequence joins TRBV7-9 and TRBJ2-5, with 7 bases identical to TRBD2. Germline V gene lookup returns CDR1 SEHNR and CDR2 FQNEAQ (reference sequence). The CDR3 has 16 amino acids. J was trimmed by 3 bases and V by 1 base; bases with no gene match: 8. The CDR3 is CASSLVGTNHKETQYF. The CDR3 region has the DNA TGTGCCAGCAGCTTAGTGGGGACTAACCACAAAGAGACCCAGTACTTC.

V gene TRBV20-1 combines with J gene TRBJ2-7; 12 bases agree with TRBD2. Germline values: CDR1 DFQATT, CDR2 SNEGSKA (reference sequence). After removal of 4 bases from V and 3 bases from J, the junction contained 4 bases not matched to a gene. The CDR3 length is 14 residues. The CDR3 protein is CSAKGLAGNYEQYF. Here the CDR3 DNA reads TGCAGTGCTAAAGGACTAGCGGGGAACTACGAGCAGTACTTC.

The sample holds a few counts of this clonotype. This chain connects TRBV29-1 to TRBJ2-3; 8 bases map to TRBD1. This CDR3 is built from 17 residues. Germline V gives CDR1 SQVTM, CDR2 ANQGSEA. The J segment lost 3 bases and the V segment lost 3 bases, leaving 14 bases of the junction unmatched. CDR3 DNA sequence: TGCAGCGTTGATGCCCCCGGACAGGGCCTGGGAACAGATACGCAGTATTTT. This codes for CSVDAPGQGLGTDTQYF.

This clonotype was counted between two and nine times. V usage is TRBV9 and J usage is TRBJ1-1; D is undetermined. CDR3 length equals 11 residues. The germline CDR1 and CDR2 sequences are SGDLS and YYNGEE. Trimming stripped 3 bases from V and 6 bases from J, with 6 bases between. This CDR3 is CASSAGAEAFF. The CDR3 nucleotides are TGTGCCAGCAGCGCCGGAGCTGAAGCTTTCTTT.

Only a few counts were recorded for this clonotype. This chain connects TRBV12-3 or TRBV12-4 to TRBJ1-1, with 10 bases lining up with TRBD1. V lost 10 bases and J lost 1; bases outside the gene matches: 3. The CDR3 spans 13 residues. The DNA of the CDR3 is TGTGCCACCTGGACAGGGGGGAACACTGAAGCTTTCTTT. It yields the protein CATWTGGNTEAFF.

This clonotype was recorded at least ten times. The gene calls are TRBV20-1 and TRBJ2-1; 7 bases are a match to TRBD2. There are 14 residues in the CDR3. The germline V gene has CDR1 DFQATT and CDR2 SNEGSKA (reference sequence). Losses at the gene ends were 2 bases for V and 6 bases for J; bases not matched to a gene: 7. The CDR3 loop is CSARRAGVFNEQFF. DNA for the CDR3: TGCAGTGCTAGAAGGGCGGGAGTCTTCAATGAGCAGTTCTTC.

The chain couples TRBV6-1 to TRBJ2-7, with 13 bases fitting TRBD2. Germline-derived CDR1 and CDR2 are MNHNS and SASEGT. With 8 bases clipped from V and 3 bases from J, the junction kept 4 bases outside the gene matches. The CDR3 runs 14 residues. This CDR3 reads CASEGLAGIYEQYF. In DNA form, the CDR3 reads TGTGCCAGCGAGGGACTAGCGGGGATCTACGAGCAGTACTTC.

This chain connects TRBV5-1 to TRBJ1-2; D unclear. Germline V gene sequence: CDR1 SGHRS, CDR2 YFSETQ. V lost 8 bases and J lost 7, with 18 bases in between. The CDR3 has 13 amino acids. The CDR3 spells CASHDAGEFGYTF. Here the CDR3 DNA reads TGCGCCAGTCACGATGCGGGAGAGTTTGGCTACACCTTC.

This clonotype appeared many times. The chain carries TRBV12-3 or TRBV12-4 and TRBJ2-2; TRBD2 aligns across 8 bases. V was pared by 6 bases and J by 8 bases, with 11 bases of the junction left unmatched. The CDR3 sequence is 15 residues long. The CDR3 loop reads CASSRPTAGAGELFF. Here the CDR3 DNA reads TGTGCCAGCAGCCGACCCACAGCGGGAGCAGGGGAGCTGTTTTTT.

This clonotype showed up many times. In nucleotides, the CDR3 is TGCAGTGCTTGGCCGGGCGGGACCGAAAAACTGTTTTTT. This gives the protein CSAWPGGTEKLFF. The rearrangement uses TRBV20-1 and TRBJ1-4; the D gene is possibly TRBD1 (5 bases). Trimming pared 5 bases from V and 8 bases from J, leaving 15 bases between. Germline V lookup: CDR1 DFQATT, CDR2 SNEGSKA (reference sequence). This CDR3 has 13 amino acids.

This clonotype was seen a few times. The CDR3 spells CAWSVNTNYGYTF. CDR3 bases: TGTGCCTGGAGTGTAAACACCAACTATGGCTACACCTTC. The chain uses TRBV30 and TRBJ1-2; D not certain. The V and J ends lost 0 bases and 2 bases respectively, with 7 bases between them. The CDR3 totals 13 residues. Germline V CDR1 and CDR2: GTSNPN, SVGIG (reference sequence).

This clonotype was detected many times. The chain couples TRBV5-1 to TRBJ2-5; weak D call: TRBD2 (5 bases). With 0 bases removed from V and 5 bases from J, the gap between germline ends came to 8 bases. CDR3 length equals 13 residues. The germline gives CDR1 SGHRS, CDR2 YFSETQ. CDR3 residues: CASSLVSSETQYF. The DNA of the CDR3 is TGCGCCAGCAGCTTGGTTTCTAGCGAGACCCAGTACTTC.

The V and J genes are TRBV10-3 and TRBJ2-1; D is undetermined. The V gene lost 10 bases and the J gene lost 5 bases, with 12 bases spanning the gap. The V gene's germline CDR1 is ENHRY and CDR2 SYGVKD. This CDR3 has 12 amino acids. The CDR3 reads CATETRDNEQFF. The CDR3 nucleotides read TGTGCCACCGAAACCCGGGACAATGAGCAGTTCTTC.

Only a few counts were recorded for this clonotype. This chain connects TRBV4-2 to TRBJ2-1; 7 positions match TRBD2. V gave up 4 bases and J gave up 6 bases; unmatched junction bases: 12. The CDR3 extends over 16 amino acids. Per the germline V gene, CDR1 is LGHNA and CDR2 is YNFKEQ. The CDR3 bases are TGTGCCAGCAGCCCGCGAGAGAGTGGGGGGGTCAATGAGCAGTTCTTC. Residues: CASSPRESGGVNEQFF.

This clonotype has ten or more counts. The chain recombines TRBV6-5 with TRBJ1-1; TRBD1 matches at 7 bases. The germline gives CDR1 MNHEY, CDR2 SVGAGI. V trimming: 6 bases; J trimming: 6 bases; junction bases outside the gene matches: 10. The CDR3 is made up of 14 amino acids. CDR3 sequence: CASRAPSGTAEAFF. The CDR3 nucleotides are TGTGCCAGCAGAGCTCCTTCCGGGACAGCTGAAGCTTTCTTT.

The genes are TRBV7-9 and TRBJ2-1, with D hard to call. V gave up 6 bases and J gave up 7 bases, with 19 bases separating them. From germline, CDR1 is SEHNR and CDR2 FQNEAQ (reference sequence). There are 15 residues in the CDR3. The CDR3 sequence: CASRPLGSSPNEQFF. The DNA for the CDR3 is TGTGCCAGCAGACCCCTAGGGTCAAGCCCGAATGAGCAGTTCTTC.

In this sample, this clonotype turned up many times. The genes are TRBV20-1 and TRBJ2-7, with D unclear. The length of the CDR3 is 14 residues. Germline lookup yields CDR1 DFQATT and CDR2 SNEGSKA (reference sequence). The V end was cut by 3 bases, the J end by 7 bases, with 19 bases between. CDR3: CSASLGIGSYEQYF. The CDR3 coding sequence is TGCAGTGCTAGTTTGGGGATAGGTAGTTATGAGCAGTACTTC.

In DNA form, the CDR3 reads TGCAGTGCTAGGGTAGCGGGATGGTCCGAGCAGTACTTC. Translation gives CSARVAGWSEQYF. The genes are TRBV20-1 and TRBJ2-7; 8 bases are a match to TRBD2. The CDR3 spans 13 residues. The J segment lost 6 bases and the V segment lost 3 bases, leaving 7 bases of the junction unmatched. CDR1 and CDR2 from the germline V gene are DFQATT and SNEGSKA (reference sequence).

This clonotype was recorded at least ten times. The chain uses TRBV20-1 and TRBJ2-2, with 11 bases lining up with TRBD2. Trimming removed 3 bases from V and 6 bases from J; junction bases left unmatched: 3. This CDR3 is 14 amino acids long. Germline assignment: CDR1 DFQATT and CDR2 SNEGSKA (reference sequence). In DNA form, the CDR3 reads TGCAGTGCTAGCCCGGGACTAGCGGCCGGGGAGCTGTTTTTT. Translating it yields CSASPGLAAGELFF.

This chain joins TRBV5-1 and TRBJ2-5; D possibly corresponds to TRBD2 (6 bases). Germline V gene sequence: CDR1 SGHRS, CDR2 YFSETQ. The V end was cut by 9 bases, the J end by 5 bases, with 20 bases between. The CDR3 runs to 14 residues. CDR3 bases: TGCGCCAACAGAAACCTCGGAGGGATGGAGACCCAGTACTTC. Amino acids: CANRNLGGMETQYF.

This clonotype has more than one count but fewer than ten. The V and J genes are TRBV4-1 and TRBJ2-7; unclear D gene. This CDR3 contains 14 residues. Germline values: CDR1 MGHRA, CDR2 YSYEKL. Trimming took off 1 base at V and 4 bases at J, with 11 bases between the two ends. The DNA for the CDR3 is TGCGCCAGCAGCCAAGTCTTATGGGGTTACGAGCAGTACTTC. Amino acids: CASSQVLWGYEQYF.

This clonotype was observed many times. The V and J genes are TRBV20-1 and TRBJ1-2, with unresolved D. Germline loops: CDR1 DFQATT, CDR2 SNEGSKA (reference sequence). This CDR3 is 13 amino acids long. The V end was cut by 5 bases, the J end by 7 bases, with 17 bases between. The CDR3, as DNA: TGCAGTGCTCTTGACATTCAGCTCTCTGGCTACACCTTC. As protein: CSALDIQLSGYTF.

Many counts were recorded for this clonotype. The chain is built from TRBV11-2 and TRBJ2-7; D is unclear. V was cut by 2 bases and J by 6 bases, with 14 bases left in between. Germline V gives CDR1 SGHAT, CDR2 FQNNGV. The length of the CDR3 is 14 residues. Written as DNA, the CDR3 is TGTGCCAGCAGCTTATTAGTCGGGTCAGGCGAGCAGTACTTC. Encoded protein: CASSLLVGSGEQYF.

This clonotype was seen ten or more times. This chain uses TRBV12-3 or TRBV12-4 with TRBJ1-5, with D tentatively TRBD1 (5 bases). This CDR3 is built from 15 residues. V gave up 2 bases and J gave up 4 bases, with 12 bases separating them. The CDR3, as DNA: TGTGCCAGCAGTTTAAGGGGATCATTGAATCAGCCCCAGCATTTT. This encodes CASSLRGSLNQPQHF.

This clonotype was counted between two and nine times. V and J are TRBV7-8 and TRBJ2-4; D gene ambiguous. V lost 5 bases and J lost 5, with 16 bases in between. Germline-derived CDR1 and CDR2 are SGHVS and FQNEAQ. This CDR3 is built from 15 residues. This CDR3 reads CASSPLRIPQNIQYF. The DNA of the CDR3 is TGTGCCAGCAGCCCGTTAAGGATCCCTCAAAACATTCAGTACTTC. The variable domain in full, with the rest retrieved from reference TRBV7-8 and TRBJ2-4, is GAGVSQSPRYKVAKRGQDVALRCDPISGHVSLFWYQQALGQGPEFLTYFQNEAQLDKSGLPSDRFFAERPEGSVSTLKIQRTQQEDSAVYLCASSPLRIPQNIQYFGAGTRLSVL.

This chain links TRBV4-1 with TRBJ2-1; 7 nucleotides agree with TRBD2. Germline V gives CDR1 MGHRA, CDR2 YSYEKL. The CDR3 extends over 12 amino acids. J gave up 12 bases and V 4 bases, and 6 bases lay outside the gene matches. CDR3 nucleotides: TGCGCCAGCAGCCCTAGCGGTCTAGGGCAGTTCTTC. This sequence encodes CASSPSGLGQFF.

About this clonotype: Since a much larger clone is just one base distant, this may be a read error. CDR3 sequence: CSGRDSTGTQYF. In DNA, the CDR3 is TGCAGCGGTCGGGACAGCACAGGTACGCAGTATTTT. The V and J genes are TRBV29-1 and TRBJ2-3; 7 bases line up with TRBD1. There are 12 residues in the CDR3. The V gene's germline CDR1 is SQVTM and CDR2 ANQGSEA.

In this sample, this clonotype turned up a few times. This sequence joins TRBV20-1 and TRBJ2-7, with D perhaps matching TRBD1 (6 bases). The V gene's germline CDR1 is DFQATT and CDR2 SNEGSKA (reference sequence). Trimming took off 6 bases at V and 1 base at J, with 16 bases between the two ends. CDR3 length equals 14 residues. The CDR3 here is CSATDRFRSYEQYF. In DNA form, the CDR3 reads TGCAGTGCGACCGACAGGTTTAGGTCCTACGAGCAGTACTTC.